This entry concerns a single T cell receptor (beta chain). The CDR3 extends over 15 amino acids. Per germline, CDR1 SGHTA and CDR2 FQGNSA. V lost 5 bases to trimming and J lost 0 bases; unmatched junction nucleotides: 4. The source of the sample is a study of blood T cell repertoires in COVID-19. Authors' analysis steps: Amplification from reference gene primers served as the basis for estimated nucleated cell counts. Profiling relied on immunoSEQ multiplex PCR, and the TCRdb table lists in-frame clones only, not all of them. V and J calls and clone size follow that table, whereas D and trimming were derived from the DNA. Of just under 300,000 clones in the sample, around nine tenths were seen once.

The rearrangement joins TRBV7-2 to TRBJ1-3; 7 positions agree with TRBD1. Sequencing was done on a sample of peripheral blood. The TCR originated in a man aged 70-80 years with acute or convalescent COVID-19. CDR3 bases: TGTGCCAGCAGCCCGGGGACAGCCTCTGGAAACACCATATATTTT. It codes for CASSPGTASGNTIYF.